These 27 T cell receptor beta chains share one sample of origin, sequenced in a study of neurological immune-mediated disorders. MiXCR was run by TCRdb on the 5' RACE reads, yielding one entry per CDR3 protein. Of 11,000 to 15,000 distinct CDR3 sequences listed, less than 15% are singletons. The specimen was CD8+ T cells from blood. The source is a female donor with HTLV-1-associated myelopathy (HAM/TSP).

The table lists this clonotype with many counts. The rearrangement links TRBV4-1 to TRBJ2-1; 11 bases map to TRBD2. Germline V gives CDR1 MGHRA, CDR2 YSYEKL. CDR3 size: 19 residues. J gave up 2 bases and V 0 bases, and 9 bases lay outside the gene matches. The CDR3 is CASSQEATSGGLPYNEQFF. The CDR3 DNA reads TGCGCCAGCAGCCAAGAGGCCACTAGCGGGGGACTACCCTACAATGAGCAGTTCTTC.

The table lists this clonotype with a few counts. The gene calls are TRBV10-2 and TRBJ2-7; perhaps TRBD2 as D (6 bases). V was cut by 7 bases and J by 4 bases, with 11 bases left in between. The CDR3 runs 12 residues. CDR1 is WSHSY and CDR2 is SAAADI in the germline V gene. The DNA for the CDR3 is TGCGCCAGCACACCGGGACTTTACGAGCAGTACTTC. Residues: CASTPGLYEQYF.

This clonotype occurred many times. This chain joins TRBV2 and TRBJ1-2; D not resolved. V was shortened by 6 bases and J by 7 bases, with 15 bases between the two germline ends. CDR1 and CDR2 from the germline V gene are SNHLY and FYNNEI. The CDR3 is made up of 13 amino acids. In nucleotides, the CDR3 is TGTGCCAGCAGGCCCGACTCACTTGCTGGCTACACCTTC. As protein: CASRPDSLAGYTF.

This clonotype was found a few times. A much larger clone lies a single base off, so this may be a read error. The genes are TRBV5-6 and TRBJ1-2, with D possibly TRBD1 on 6 matching bases. The CDR3 is 16 amino acids. The V end was cut by 4 bases, the J end by 4 bases, with 20 bases between. Germline lookup yields CDR1 SGHDT and CDR2 YYEEEE. DNA for the CDR3: TGTGCCAGCAGCACGATAACCGGGACAACAGGCTATGGCTACACCTTC. Translation gives CASSTITGTTGYGYTF. The variable domain in full, with the rest retrieved from reference TRBV5-6 and TRBJ1-2, is DAGVTQSPTHLIKTRGQQVTLRCSPKSGHDTVSWYQQALGQGPQFIFQYYEEEERQRGNFPDRFSGHQFPNYSSELNVNALLLGDSALYLCASSTITGTTGYGYTFGSGTRLTVV.

This clonotype has a count of ten or more. The chain employs TRBV11-2 and TRBJ2-1; 8 bases line up with TRBD2. The CDR3 runs 16 residues. V trimming: 2 bases; J trimming: 9 bases; junction bases outside the gene matches: 12. Looked up from germline, CDR1 is SGHAT and CDR2 is FQNNGV. The CDR3 reads CASSLNPGLGRTEQFF. In DNA form, the CDR3 reads TGTGCCAGCAGCTTAAATCCGGGACTAGGTCGTACTGAGCAGTTCTTC.

This clonotype was counted ten times or more. One end of the junction fails to match germline, which may point to a read error. The CDR3 sequence: CASSTAGGTDTQYF. CDR3 nucleotide sequence: TGTGCCAGCAGCACAGCGGGGGGCACGGATACGCAGTATTTT. The chain links TRBV7-6 to TRBJ2-3, with 9 bases identical to TRBD2. The CDR3 is made up of 14 amino acids. Germline values: CDR1 SGHVS, CDR2 FNYEAQ. The entire variable domain, with the rest obtained from reference TRBV7-6 and TRBJ2-3, is as follows: GAGVSQSPRYKVTKRGQDVALRCDPISGHVSLYWYRQALGQGPEFLTYFNYEAQQDKSGLPNDRFSAERPEGSISTLTIQRTEQRDSAMYRCASSTAGGTDTQYFGPGTRLTVL.

In this sample, this clonotype turned up many times. CDR3 residues: CASSQEGTPQPQHF. CDR3 coding DNA: TGCGCCAGCAGCCAAGAGGGGACACCTCAGCCCCAGCATTTT. The chain uses TRBV4-1 and TRBJ1-5; tentatively, D is TRBD1 (6 bases). The CDR3 is 14 residues long. Germline CDR1 reads MGHRA; CDR2 reads YSYEKL. V lost 0 bases, J lost 6 bases, and 9 bases lay in between.

This clonotype was picked up many times. The chain recombines TRBV11-2 with TRBJ2-5; 10 bases are shared with TRBD2. The CDR3 length is 16 residues. CDR1 and CDR2 from the germline V gene are SGHAT and FQNNGV. J gave up 3 bases and V 0 bases, and 4 bases lay outside the gene matches. CDR3 region: CASSLDWGLAKETQYF. The CDR3 region has the DNA TGTGCCAGCAGCTTAGATTGGGGACTAGCGAAAGAGACCCAGTACTTC. Drawing the rest from reference TRBV11-2 and TRBJ2-5, the complete variable domain is EAGVAQSPRYKIIEKRQSVAFWCNPISGHATLYWYQQILGQGPKLLIQFQNNGVVDDSQLPKDRFSAERLKGVDSTLKIQPAKLEDSAVYLCASSLDWGLAKETQYFGPGTRLLVL.

This clonotype was seen many times. The gene calls are TRBV7-9 and TRBJ2-1, with TRBD2 as a possible D gene (6 bases). This CDR3 comprises 13 residues. Germline CDR1 reads SEHNR; CDR2 reads FQNEAQ (reference sequence). The V and J ends lost 5 bases and 8 bases respectively, with 13 bases between them. This CDR3 is CASSPTSFHEQFF. CDR3 coding DNA: TGTGCCAGCAGCCCCACTAGCTTCCATGAGCAGTTCTTC. Complete variable domain (other parts from reference TRBV7-9 and TRBJ2-1): DTGVSQNPRHKITKRGQNVTFRCDPISEHNRLYWYRQTLGQGPEFLTYFQNEAQLEKSRLLSDRFSAERPKGSFSTLEIQRTEQGDSAMYLCASSPTSFHEQFFGPGTRLTVL.

Ten or more counts support this clonotype. V is TRBV27 and J is TRBJ2-5; no reliable D call. Germline lookup yields CDR1 MNHEY and CDR2 SMNVEV (reference sequence). The CDR3 loop spans 13 amino acids. V was shortened by 4 bases and J by 5 bases, with 11 bases between the two germline ends. CDR3 sequence (DNA): TGTGCCAGCAGTTCGCCTCTGGGGGAGACCCAGTACTTC. Translated, it gives CASSSPLGETQYF.

This clonotype was seen at least ten times. The chain combines TRBV5-1 with TRBJ2-7; D not certain. V lost 2 bases and J 4 bases, leaving 4 bases between the germline ends. This CDR3 region has 11 residues. From germline, CDR1 is SGHRS and CDR2 YFSETQ. The CDR3 sequence is CASSFGYEQYF. CDR3 DNA: TGCGCCAGCAGCTTTGGGTACGAGCAGTACTTC.

This clonotype was seen repeatedly, ten times or more. The gene calls are TRBV4-1 and TRBJ2-1; 13 bases align to TRBD2. V lost 5 bases and J lost 1; bases outside the gene matches: 5. The length of the CDR3 is 17 residues. Germline CDR1 and CDR2: MGHRA and YSYEKL. CDR3 sequence: CASSEGLAGPSYNEQFF. CDR3 in DNA: TGCGCCAGCAGCGAGGGACTAGCGGGACCGTCCTACAATGAGCAGTTCTTC.

This clonotype was found a few times. The DNA of the CDR3 is TGTGCCAGCAGCTTAAAGGGCAGGGTCTCCAATGAGCAGTTCTTC. This gives the protein CASSLKGRVSNEQFF. The chain employs TRBV11-3 and TRBJ2-1, with D maybe TRBD1 (5 bases). Germline lookup yields CDR1 SGHNT and CDR2 YENEEA. With 2 bases removed from V and 6 bases from J, the gap between germline ends came to 14 bases. This CDR3 has 15 amino acids.

In this sample, this clonotype turned up many times. The chain has TRBV4-3 and TRBJ2-1; TRBD2 is a possible D gene (7 bases). The CDR3 has 17 amino acids. The germline CDR1 and CDR2 sequences are LGHNA and YSLEER. Trimming cost V 0 bases and J 7 bases, with 19 bases left between them. The DNA for the CDR3 is TGCGCCAGCAGCCAAGATTCGCGGGGGCCCTCGGTAAATGAGCAGTTCTTC. Its translation is CASSQDSRGPSVNEQFF.

This clonotype was seen ten or more times. The chain links TRBV27 to TRBJ2-3, with D uncertain. Between the trimmed V and J ends, which lost 4 bases and 2 bases, there was a span of 4 bases. Germline CDR1 and CDR2: MNHEY and SMNVEV (reference sequence). The CDR3 consists of 12 residues. The DNA of the CDR3 is TGTGCCAGCAGTTCGTACACAGATACGCAGTATTTT. It specifies CASSSYTDTQYF.

Ten or more counts support this clonotype. The chain uses TRBV7-9 and TRBJ2-3, with 13 bases matching TRBD2. The junction had 8 bases not matched to a gene; V was cut back by 3 bases and J by 5 bases. The CDR3 sequence is 17 residues long. Germline values: CDR1 SEHNR, CDR2 FQNEAQ (reference sequence). CDR3 region: CASSFGTSGVWVDTQYF. CDR3 nucleotides: TGTGCCAGCAGCTTCGGGACTAGCGGGGTATGGGTAGATACGCAGTATTTT.

This clonotype was seen many times. This sequence joins TRBV4-1 and TRBJ2-7; unclear D gene. The CDR3 length is 14 residues. The germline V gene encodes CDR1 MGHRA and CDR2 YSYEKL. V lost 0 bases and J lost 6, with 12 bases in between. In DNA form, the CDR3 reads TGCGCCAGCAGCCAAGATGGTGGGATTACCGAGCAGTACTTC. Translation: CASSQDGGITEQYF.

This clonotype was recorded many times. The genes are TRBV7-8 and TRBJ2-2, with 7 bases identical to TRBD1. CDR1 is SGHVS, CDR2 FQNEAQ, per germline. The CDR3 loop spans 17 amino acids. The trim removed 5 bases at V and 0 bases at J, leaving 9 bases unmatched. CDR3: CASSPNRGPTNTGELFF. The CDR3 DNA is TGTGCCAGCAGCCCCAACAGGGGACCCACGAACACCGGGGAGCTGTTTTTT.

This clonotype was counted at least ten times. The chain couples TRBV7-6 to TRBJ1-2, with 9 bases lining up with TRBD1. The junction had 13 bases not matched to a gene; V was cut back by 2 bases and J by 3 bases. Germline V CDR1 and CDR2: SGHVS, FNYEAQ. CDR3 size: 18 residues. The CDR3 sequence: CASSLHAGQGVYYYGYTF. CDR3 DNA: TGTGCCAGCAGCTTACATGCGGGACAGGGAGTTTATTACTATGGCTACACCTTC.

This clonotype was detected many times. The gene calls are TRBV27 and TRBJ2-1; TRBD2 matches at 7 bases. The CDR3 contains 12 residues. CDR1 is MNHEY, CDR2 SMNVEV, per germline (reference sequence). Unmatched junction bases numbered 1, after V lost 1 base and J lost 10 bases. CDR3 nucleotide sequence: TGTGCCAGCAGTTTATACGGGGGGGAGCAGTTCTTC. It is translated as CASSLYGGEQFF.

Notes on this clonotype: At one of its ends the junction is not consistent with the germline gene, which may arise from a read error. The chain carries TRBV7-7 and TRBJ2-5; D is possibly TRBD2 (5 bases). Germline V gene lookup returns CDR1 SSHAT and CDR2 FNYEAQ (reference sequence). The CDR3 is 14 residues long. CDR3 nucleotides: TGTGCTAGCAGCCCCGGACTGTTCCAAGAGACCCAGTACTTC. Its translation: CASSPGLFQETQYF.

In this sample, this clonotype turned up many times. The chain joins TRBV4-1 to TRBJ2-7; D remains unclear. V lost 1 base to trimming and J lost 0 bases, with 10 bases between them. Germline V lookup: CDR1 MGHRA, CDR2 YSYEKL. The length of the CDR3 is 15 residues. CDR3 in amino acids: CASSQGGAISYEQYF. As DNA, the CDR3 is TGCGCCAGCAGCCAAGGTGGCGCAATCTCCTACGAGCAGTACTTC.

This clonotype was counted many times. The J gene is TRBJ2-3, the V gene TRBV14; no definite D call. Trimming pared 3 bases from V and 1 base from J, leaving 11 bases between. This CDR3 is built from 15 residues. CDR1 and CDR2 (germline): SGHDN, FVKESK. Here the CDR3 reads CASSQQFEGTDTQYF. CDR3 sequence (DNA): TGTGCCAGCAGCCAGCAATTCGAAGGCACAGATACGCAGTATTTT.

The sample holds many counts of this clonotype. Here the CDR3 DNA reads TGTGCCAGCAGGGGACGGAAGAACACTGAAGCTTTCTTT. This translates into CASRGRKNTEAFF. V is TRBV6-8 and J is TRBJ1-1; D might be TRBD1 (5 bases). The CDR3 runs to 13 residues. The germline CDR1 and CDR2 sequences are MNHGY and SAAAGT. Trimming stripped 6 bases from V and 1 base from J, with 9 bases between.

This clonotype was recorded many times. V gene TRBV5-1 combines with J gene TRBJ2-7, with 9 bases aligning to TRBD2. Germline V gene sequence: CDR1 SGHRS, CDR2 YFSETQ. CDR3 length: 17 residues. After removal of 1 base from V and 2 bases from J, the junction contained 10 bases not matched to a gene. In DNA form, the CDR3 reads TGCGCCAGCAGCTTGTTCTCTCTAGCGGGACAAACCTACGAGCAGTACTTC. Its protein is CASSLFSLAGQTYEQYF.

V gene TRBV5-5 combines with J gene TRBJ2-2; 9 bases are a match to TRBD1. Per the germline V gene, CDR1 is SGHKS and CDR2 is YYEKEE (reference sequence). This CDR3 region has 17 residues. The ends lost 1 base at V and 7 bases at J; junction bases unmatched: 11. CDR3 DNA: TGTGCCAGCAGCTTGACGCCGGGACAGGGTGAGGGCGGGGAGCTGTTTTTT. Its protein is CASSLTPGQGEGGELFF.

This clonotype was counted ten times or more. This chain connects TRBV27 to TRBJ2-7; no reliable D call. Germline V CDR1 and CDR2: MNHEY, SMNVEV (reference sequence). Trimming removed 2 bases at V and 2 bases at J, with 7 bases between. The CDR3 extends over 13 amino acids. This CDR3 is CASSLGPTYEQYF. Here the CDR3 DNA reads TGTGCCAGCAGTTTAGGACCGACCTACGAGCAGTACTTC.